Each of the 7 T cell receptor beta chains below was sequenced from the same sample in a study of beta chain features in type 1 diabetes. Their target antigens are unknown. Findings and caveats of the study: A moderate, significant TCRB CDR3 shortening appeared in type 1 diabetes across four CD4+ subsets.

The sequenced template was cDNA made from the entire isolated RNA. Sequenced by immunoSEQ multiplex PCR; TCRdb stores in-frame clones only, minus some. The sample gives 500,000 to 650,000 clones, around 11% of which show up once; around 0.12% is in the top ten. The sequencing sample was made of naive CD4+ T cells from blood. The receptors come from a man aged 30 to 45 with type 1 diabetes.

This clone was seen only a few times. V gene TRBV25-1 combines with J gene TRBJ2-5, with 7 bases matching TRBD2. Germline V gives CDR1 MGHDK, CDR2 SYGVNS. V trimming: 5 bases; J trimming: 1 base; junction bases outside the gene matches: 10. This CDR3 region has 16 residues. The CDR3, as DNA: TGTGCCAGCAGTCCCCGGGGAGCGGGGAGCCAAGAGACCCAGTACTTC. This gives the protein CASSPRGAGSQETQYF.

The chain links TRBV5-1 to TRBJ1-4, with D possibly TRBD1 on 6 matching bases. Trimming took 0 bases from V and 4 from J, leaving 10 bases between them. CDR3 length equals 15 residues. Germline lookup yields CDR1 SGHRS and CDR2 YFSETQ. The DNA for the CDR3 is TGCGCCAGCAGCTTGGTCGGACAGAATAATGAAAAACTGTTTTTT. It specifies CASSLVGQNNEKLFF. The full variable domain, with the rest looked up from reference TRBV5-1 and TRBJ1-4, is KAGVTQTPRYLIKTRGQQVTLSCSPISGHRSVSWYQQTPGQGLQFLFEYFSETQRNKGNFPGRFSGRQFSNSRSEMNVSTLELGDSALYLCASSLVGQNNEKLFFGSGTQLSVL.

A single count supports this clone. This chain connects TRBV23-1 to TRBJ2-5; TRBD2 might be the D (5 bases). TRBV23-1 is annotated as an ORF whose role is uncertain. Trimming shortened V by 6 bases and J by 2 bases, and 22 bases separated the two germline ends. CDR3 length equals 17 residues. This chain's CDR3 is CASSYPGRGEKQETQYF. CDR3 DNA: TGCGCCAGCAGCTACCCTGGCCGGGGTGAGAAACAAGAGACCCAGTACTTC.

This clone was seen only a few times. The rearrangement links TRBV14 to TRBJ2-7; no definite D call. CDR3 length equals 13 residues. The V end lost 3 bases, the J end lost 2 bases, and 8 bases lay between the germline ends. Germline values: CDR1 SGHDN, CDR2 FVKESK. CDR3 coding DNA: TGTGCCAGCAGCCAGGATGGTCCCTACGAGCAGTACTTC. It encodes CASSQDGPYEQYF.

This clone has a handful of counts. The genes are TRBV7-2 and TRBJ1-1, with TRBD1 matching 7 bases. The ends lost 5 bases at V and 0 bases at J; junction bases unmatched: 9. Per germline, CDR1 SGHTA and CDR2 FQGNSA. The CDR3 loop spans 16 amino acids. Here the CDR3 DNA reads TGTGCCAGCAGCCCTGCATCGGACAGGTTGAACACTGAAGCTTTCTTT. This gives the protein CASSPASDRLNTEAFF.

This clone was seen a handful of times. V and J are TRBV7-9 and TRBJ1-2; possible D gene TRBD1, 5 bases. Germline CDR1 reads SEHNR; CDR2 reads FQNEAQ (reference sequence). The CDR3 extends over 15 amino acids. V lost 2 bases and J lost 4, with 14 bases in between. This chain's CDR3 is CASSLLHRDLYGYTF. The CDR3 DNA reads as TGTGCCAGCAGCTTACTACACCGGGACCTCTATGGCTACACCTTC.

This clone was found a few times. The J gene is TRBJ2-6, the V gene TRBV11-1, with no clear D. The CDR3 contains 18 residues. The V and J ends lost 4 bases and 0 bases respectively, with 16 bases between them. CDR1 is SGHAT and CDR2 is FQDESV in the germline V gene (reference sequence). The DNA for the CDR3 is TGTGCCAGCAGCTCTCCCGCCCTTTCGTTCTCTGGGGCCAACGTCCTGACTTTC. Encoded protein: CASSSPALSFSGANVLTF. The complete variable domain, with remaining parts taken from reference TRBV11-1 and TRBJ2-6, reads EAEVAQSPRYKITEKSQAVAFWCDPISGHATLYWYRQILGQGPELLVQFQDESVVDDSQLPKDRFSAERLKGVDSTLKIQPAELGDSAMYLCASSSPALSFSGANVLTFGAGSRLTVL.